These 27 T cell receptor beta chains came from one sample sequenced in a study of CD8 T cells in Susac syndrome (dated by TCRdb to between 2017 and 2020). The library came from the immunoSEQ multiplex PCR assay. RNA was extracted with the RNeasy kit and roughly 0.45 to 1 ug was reverse transcribed using random hexamers. TCRdb took the public reads, trimmed them with fastp at Q25, ran MiXCR for clone calling and kept in-frame beta chains. One record per CDR3 amino acid sequence lists the most common genes and DNA. For this sample the table gives roughly 200,000 distinct CDR3 sequences, of which about 93% were detected only once. Jointly, the top ten make up 0.095% to 0.12% of the sample. What was sequenced was CD4+ T cells from PBMCs. The receptors here all came from a human donor in good health.

CDR3 nucleotide sequence: TGTGCCAGCAGTTACTCGACCAGGGGGTTTCAGCCCCAGCATTTT. This gives the protein CASSYSTRGFQPQHF. J is TRBJ1-5 and V is TRBV6-2 or TRBV6-3, with 7 positions matching TRBD1. Losses at the gene ends were 0 bases for V and 6 bases for J; bases not matched to a gene: 5. The CDR3 sequence is 15 residues long. The V gene's germline CDR1 is MNHEY and CDR2 SVGEGT.

The gene calls are TRBV3-1 and TRBJ1-2; D unresolved. The germline CDR1 and CDR2 sequences are LGHDT and YNNKEL (reference sequence). V was shortened by 4 bases and J by 4 bases, with 10 bases between the two germline ends. The CDR3 runs 13 residues. The CDR3 spells CASSRDHLYGYTF. CDR3 DNA: TGTGCCAGCAGCCGCGACCATCTCTATGGCTACACCTTC.

The chain couples TRBV4-1 to TRBJ1-4; maybe TRBD1 (5 bases). CDR3 size: 15 residues. Germline V CDR1 and CDR2: MGHRA, YSYEKL. V lost 3 bases and J 2 bases, leaving 10 bases between the germline ends. The CDR3 spells CASSQPGVTNEKLFF. DNA for the CDR3: TGCGCCAGCAGCCAGCCGGGGGTGACTAATGAAAAACTGTTTTTT.

The J gene is TRBJ2-2, the V gene TRBV28, with 7 bases identical to TRBD2. This CDR3 is 14 amino acids long. The germline V gene encodes CDR1 MDHEN and CDR2 SYDVKM. With 10 bases clipped from V and 3 bases from J, the junction kept 8 bases outside the gene matches. The CDR3 region has the DNA TGTGCCACCCGGGGGAGGGAACACACCGGGGAGCTGTTTTTT. This gives the protein CATRGREHTGELFF.

The J gene is TRBJ1-2, the V gene TRBV27; D possibly corresponds to TRBD1 (6 bases). The CDR3 spans 15 residues. Germline CDR1 reads MNHEY; CDR2 reads SMNVEV (reference sequence). The V end lost 5 bases, the J end lost 6 bases, and 19 bases lay between the germline ends. The CDR3 DNA reads as TGTGCCAGCAGTGTGGAGGGGGGGTCGGGAAATGGCTACACCTTC. Translating it yields CASSVEGGSGNGYTF.

This sequence joins TRBV3-1 and TRBJ1-5, with a possible D match to TRBD1 (5 bases). In germline, CDR1 is LGHDT, CDR2 YNNKEL (reference sequence). This CDR3 has 15 residues. The ends were cut back, 0 bases at V and 6 bases at J, with 12 bases in the middle. In DNA form, the CDR3 reads TGTGCCAGCAGCCAAGAGGGGGGGGTCACTCAGCCCCAGCATTTT. This encodes CASSQEGGVTQPQHF. The full variable domain, completed using reference TRBV3-1 and TRBJ1-5, is DTAVSQTPKYLVTQMGNDKSIKCEQNLGHDTMYWYKQDSKKFLKIMFSYNNKELIINETVPNRFSPKSPDKAHLNLHINSLELGDSAVYFCASSQEGGVTQPQHFGDGTRLSIL.

This sequence joins TRBV6-2 or TRBV6-3 and TRBJ2-6; D unresolved. The germline V and J ends were trimmed by 5 bases and 0 bases, with 8 bases remaining between them. The CDR3 sequence is 15 residues long. CDR1 MNHEY and CDR2 SVGEGT come from the germline V gene. The CDR3 bases are TGTGCCAGCAGTGCCCGAAGCTCTGGGGCCAACGTCCTGACTTTC. Amino acid sequence: CASSARSSGANVLTF.

The V call is TRBV30, the J call TRBJ1-5; D gene uncertain. Trimming shortened V by 1 base and J by 6 bases, and 10 bases separated the two germline ends. The CDR3 spans 13 residues. CDR1 is GTSNPN, CDR2 SVGIG, per germline (reference sequence). The CDR3 DNA reads as TGTGCCTGGAGTGGAGGGTTTAGTCAGCCCCAGCATTTT. This gives the protein CAWSGGFSQPQHF.

The CDR3 region has the DNA TGCAGTGCCAGCCTGGGGACAGCGATCCAAGAGACCCAGTACTTC. It codes for CSASLGTAIQETQYF. The chain employs TRBV20-1 and TRBJ2-5; 7 nucleotides align to TRBD1. Germline V gives CDR1 DFQATT, CDR2 SNEGSKA (reference sequence). The CDR3 consists of 15 residues. J gave up 1 base and V 6 bases, and 11 bases lay outside the gene matches.

This clonotype was picked up one time. The chain joins TRBV10-3 to TRBJ2-7; 8 bases match TRBD2. CDR3 size: 14 residues. The V gene end was trimmed by 6 bases and the J gene end by 5 bases; junction bases not matched to a gene: 9. Germline loops: CDR1 ENHRY, CDR2 SYGVKD. Here the CDR3 reads CAIRNPGGDHEQYF. As DNA, the CDR3 is TGTGCCATCAGGAACCCGGGGGGGGATCACGAGCAGTACTTC.

This rearrangement joins TRBV27 to TRBJ1-6; TRBD1 matches at 7 bases. With V trimmed by 5 bases and J by 9 bases, 7 bases remained unmatched. The CDR3 has 14 residues. CDR1 and CDR2 (germline): MNHEY, SMNVEV (reference sequence). The CDR3 spells CASSRGQAGSPLHF. In DNA form, the CDR3 reads TGTGCCAGCAGTCGCGGACAGGCGGGTTCACCCCTCCACTTT.

The chain has TRBV18 and TRBJ2-3; 8 positions match TRBD2. CDR1 KGHSH and CDR2 LQKENI come from the germline V gene. The CDR3 totals 15 residues. The V and J ends lost 2 bases and 1 base, in that order; junction bases with no gene match: 2. CDR3 sequence: CASSPGAGGTDTQYF. The CDR3 nucleotides are TGTGCCAGCTCACCAGGAGCGGGGGGCACAGATACGCAGTATTTT.

The chain has TRBV5-6 and TRBJ2-7; no firm D call. Germline values: CDR1 SGHDT, CDR2 YYEEEE. CDR3 length: 11 amino acids. Trimming removed 1 base at V and 7 bases at J, with 6 bases between. CDR3 sequence: CASSLNTEQYV. Written as DNA, the CDR3 is TGTGCCAGCAGCTTGAACACGGAGCAGTACGTC.

The chain has TRBV4-1 and TRBJ2-2; 7 nucleotides align to TRBD2. This CDR3 region has 14 residues. The J segment lost 5 bases and the V segment lost 8 bases, leaving 8 bases of the junction unmatched. Germline V gene lookup returns CDR1 MGHRA and CDR2 YSYEKL. The CDR3 coding sequence is TGCGCCAGCGGGCGGCAGGGAGGGACCGGGGAGCTGTTTTTT. Its protein product is CASGRQGGTGELFF.

The chain is built from TRBV29-1 and TRBJ1-2; D ambiguous. The CDR3 extends over 12 amino acids. V was cut by 8 bases and J by 8 bases, with 18 bases left in between. Germline CDR1 reads SQVTM; CDR2 reads ANQGSEA. The chain's CDR3 is CSSGSLEVGYTF. The CDR3, as DNA: TGCAGCTCCGGGTCCCTTGAAGTGGGCTACACCTTC.

The genes are TRBV7-6 and TRBJ2-5; 7 positions agree with TRBD1. The J segment lost 7 bases and the V segment lost 2 bases, leaving 7 bases of the junction unmatched. The CDR3 loop spans 14 amino acids. In germline, CDR1 is SGHVS, CDR2 FNYEAQ. In DNA, the CDR3 is TGTGCCAGCAGCTTACCGGGACAGTTAGGGACCCAGTACTTC. Its translation: CASSLPGQLGTQYF.

V usage is TRBV23-1 and J usage is TRBJ1-2; D gene uncertain. TRBV23-1 has ORF status, its function being uncertain. The CDR3 contains 17 residues. V lost 0 bases, J lost 3 bases, and 17 bases lay in between. CDR3: CASSQSYVEGADYGYTF. The DNA of the CDR3 is TGCGCCAGCAGTCAATCCTATGTGGAGGGCGCAGACTATGGCTACACCTTC.

This sequence joins TRBV5-1 and TRBJ2-5; D tentatively reads TRBD1 or TRBD2 (6 bases each). The CDR3 totals 15 residues. Germline lookup yields CDR1 SGHRS and CDR2 YFSETQ. With 3 bases removed from V and 2 bases from J, the gap between germline ends came to 14 bases. The CDR3 reads CASSSPGGGQETQYF. CDR3 sequence (DNA): TGCGCCAGCAGCTCGCCTGGAGGGGGGCAAGAGACCCAGTACTTC.

The chain is built from TRBV20-1 and TRBJ2-3, with TRBD2 as a possible D gene (7 bases). The CDR3 is 16 residues long. Looked up from germline, CDR1 is DFQATT and CDR2 is SNEGSKA (reference sequence). Trimming pared 0 bases from V and 4 bases from J, leaving 17 bases between. The CDR3 loop reads CSARDRRGGLADTQYF. As DNA, the CDR3 is TGCAGTGCTAGAGATCGGAGGGGGGGGCTGGCAGATACGCAGTATTTT.

The gene calls are TRBV5-4 and TRBJ2-5; TRBD1 matches 8 bases. V dropped 7 bases and J dropped 2; count of bases not matched to a gene: 4. Germline assignment: CDR1 SGHNT and CDR2 YYREEE (reference sequence). This CDR3 contains 13 residues. CDR3 sequence reads: CASRDRSQETQYF. The CDR3 bases are TGTGCCAGCCGGGACAGGAGTCAAGAGACCCAGTACTTC.

The chain has TRBV5-1 and TRBJ2-1, with a weak D call TRBD1 (5 bases). CDR3 length: 14 amino acids. The V and J ends lost 0 bases and 1 base respectively, with 5 bases between them. CDR1 is SGHRS, CDR2 YFSETQ, per germline. DNA of the CDR3: TGCGCCAGCAGCTTGGAGGGGTCCTACAATGAGCAGTTCTTC. Translated: CASSLEGSYNEQFF.

This chain links TRBV1 with TRBJ1-1; TRBD1 reflects the table's D call only, with no check against the DNA. TRBV1 corresponds to a pseudogene. The CDR3 totals 17 residues. The CDR3, as DNA: TGCACCAGCAGCCAGGCCCGGACAGGAGACCTGAACACTGAAGCTTTCTTT. This gives the protein CTSSQARTGDLNTEAFF.

The chain links TRBV28 to TRBJ1-6; D gene ambiguous. Germline assignment: CDR1 MDHEN and CDR2 SYDVKM. Trimming stripped 1 base from V and 7 bases from J, with 11 bases between. This CDR3 region has 15 residues. The CDR3 DNA is TGTGCCAGCAGTTTATACGGTGAAAGCAATTCACCCCTCCACTTT. Encoded protein: CASSLYGESNSPLHF.

In its sample, this clonotype was seen once. The CDR3 DNA is TGTGCCAGTAGTGCTCGGGGGAGCCGCGGCTACACCTTC. It specifies CASSARGSRGYTF. This chain uses TRBV19 with TRBJ1-2, with a tentative D call TRBD1 (5 bases). This CDR3 region has 13 residues. Looked up from germline, CDR1 is LNHDA and CDR2 is SQIVND (reference sequence). The V and J ends lost 5 bases and 8 bases respectively, with 15 bases between them.

The chain carries TRBV19 and TRBJ1-1; TRBD1 agrees at 9 bases. This CDR3 contains 14 residues. Trimming at V came to 4 bases and at J to 2 bases, leaving 2 bases not matched to a gene. CDR1 LNHDA and CDR2 SQIVND come from the germline V gene (reference sequence). This chain's CDR3 is CASSTTGGNTEAFF. In DNA form, the CDR3 reads TGTGCCAGTAGTACCACAGGGGGCAACACTGAAGCTTTCTTT.

The sample holds a few counts of this clonotype. The genes are TRBV15 and TRBJ2-7; TRBD1 agrees at 10 bases. CDR1 LNHNV and CDR2 YYDKDF come from the germline V gene (reference sequence). The junction had 11 bases not matched to a gene; V was cut back by 0 bases and J by 9 bases. This CDR3 is 16 amino acids long. The CDR3 protein is CATSRDLGGTGDRQYF. Here the CDR3 DNA reads TGTGCCACCAGCAGAGATCTAGGTGGGACAGGGGATCGGCAGTACTTC.

Concerning this clonotype: At one boundary the junction diverges from the germline segment, which might be a read error. The chain has TRBV20-1 and TRBJ2-2; D perhaps matches TRBD2 (5 bases). Germline CDR1 DFQATT, CDR2 SNEGSKA (reference sequence). This CDR3 is 14 amino acids long. Here the CDR3 reads CSARDSRRVGELFF. The CDR3 DNA follows: TGCAGTGCCAGAGATTCTAGGCGGGTCGGGGAGCTGTTTTTT.